The TCR beta chain described here comes from a study of blood T cell repertoires in COVID-19 (TCRdb year 2020). Looking at the study overall: Collaborator samples came from the United States, Italy and Spain and covered acute and convalescent phases of COVID-19. Where HLA class I and class II types were available, the types were taken from metadata supplied by the sample provider, not from assay-based typing. A de-identified subject ID, COVID-19 status, age in years and sex were almost always included in the sample metadata. The repertoires were made available in a free public database intended to serve as a resource for research on the immune response to SARS-CoV-2. The samples were drawn from two sources: the first 160 participants of the ongoing ImmuneRACE study, and 1,254 subjects contributed by 6 global collaborators. The material from the prospective study consisted of cDNA or gDNA derived from T cells, B-cell-depleted T cells, or PBMCs. Subjects who had been exposed to COVID-19, were actively infected with it, or had recovered from it provided the deeply sampled blood TCRbeta repertoires that made up the dataset.

Paper-wide results and their limitations: Clinical and demographic metadata were provided uncurated, with the amount varying by source and participant.

In the case of this clone: Its antigen is still unknown. Base qualities were left out, and no much larger clone turns up one base away.

V drops 5 bases and J drops 0 bases, leaving 6 bases in between. Spanning cysteine to phenylalanine, the CDR3 consists of 13 amino acids. CDR3 DNA is the only sequence kept; it has 39 bases, read in frame from the first base. Sequences MDHEN (CDR1) and SYDVKM (CDR2) are obtained from the germline V gene. TCRbeta CDR3 regions were amplified from genomic DNA using the immunoSEQ Assay, a bias-controlled multiplex PCR. The original pipeline was this. The number of nucleated cells in each sample was estimated by amplification of reference gene primers within the assay. To quantify the absolute abundance of each unique TCRbeta CDR3 rearrangement, sequence reads were collapsed and filtered. For each sample, productive Simpson clonality was calculated as the square root of Simpson's diversity index over productive rearrangements. The clones in this table, taken by TCRdb from immuneACCESS, are in-frame only. Not every clone is retained; where verified, under half of the shortfall comes from an unresolved V gene, and the cause of the rest is unknown. The V and J calls and the clone size are those of that table, but D and trimming were determined from the DNA. The sample table lists a few hundred thousand clones, 70% to 90% of them with a count of one. 1.9% of the sample belongs to the ten largest clones.

Enrolling through a virtual design, the prospective study's participants ranged in age from roughly 18 to 89 years and lived across approximately 25 United States geographic areas. Cohort assignment in the prospective study relied on participant-reported clinical history from a screening survey and a study questionnaire. Recovered participants in ImmuneRACE Cohort 3 were defined by two consecutive negative NP/OP PCR tests, clearance by a healthcare professional, or resolution of symptoms. In the prospective study, whole blood, serum and a nasopharyngeal or oropharyngeal swab were collected from each participant by mobile phlebotomists. Participants in the prospective study had the option to provide additional blood draws and questionnaires over an approximately 2-month period. Blood samples from the prospective study were shipped frozen or at room temperature prior to DNA extraction.

Sequencing was performed on PBMCs or T cells enriched from blood (not recorded which). The source of this sequence is a woman in her 50s who had recovered from COVID-19. The sequence is built from TRBV28 and TRBJ2-3, with no confident D gene call. The CDR3 is CASSLPSTDTQYF. The DNA is as follows: TGTGCCAGCAGTCTCCCTAGCACAGATACGCAGTATTTT.